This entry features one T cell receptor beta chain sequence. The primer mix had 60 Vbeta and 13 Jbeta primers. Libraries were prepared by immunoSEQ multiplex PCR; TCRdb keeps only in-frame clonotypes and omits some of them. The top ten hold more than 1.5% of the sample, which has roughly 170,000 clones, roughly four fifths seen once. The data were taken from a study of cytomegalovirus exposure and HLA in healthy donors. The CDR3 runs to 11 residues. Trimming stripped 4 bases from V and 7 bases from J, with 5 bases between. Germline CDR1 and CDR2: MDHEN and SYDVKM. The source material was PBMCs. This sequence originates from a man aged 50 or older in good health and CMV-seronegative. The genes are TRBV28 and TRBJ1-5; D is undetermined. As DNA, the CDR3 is TGTGCCAGCAGTTCTCGGCAGCCCCAGCATTTT. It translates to CASSSRQPQHF.